The rows below give T cell receptor beta chains drawn from one sample of a study of T cell responses to AZD1222 COVID-19 vaccine. Clones were sequenced by immunoSEQ multiplex PCR, and TCRdb holds only the in-frame ones, with some missing. This sample has tens of thousands of clones, with roughly 87% found just once. This specimen consisted of peripheral blood, obtained 28 days after the second AZD1222 dose. The receptors stem from an adult who received the AZD1222 COVID-19 vaccine. Both conserved end residues are part of each CDR3. Fields, in order: J gene, V gene, CDR3 protein.

TRBJ2-7 | TRBV12-3/TRBV12-4 | CASSTLPGKQYF
TRBJ2-7 | TRBV30 | CAWRRRGGATHEQYF
TRBJ1-2 | TRBV27 | CASRVFYGYTF
TRBJ1-2 | TRBV12-3/TRBV12-4 | CASSSGANYGYTF
TRBJ2-5 | TRBV28 | CASSLGGTGQFQETQYF
TRBJ1-2 | TRBV6-5 | CASSYGGEYGYTF
TRBJ1-1 | TRBV2 | CASSAEPNTEAFF
TRBJ2-2 | TRBV3-1/TRBV3-2 | CASSQGVAGGSGELFF
TRBJ1-2 | TRBV11-2 | CASSLDWTGEDGYTF
TRBJ1-5 | TRBV2 | CASRGQGLYQPQHF
TRBJ2-1 | TRBV13 | CASSPRTGGYYNEQFF
TRBJ2-4 | TRBV4-1 | CASSQDSGGSRLVGAKNIQYF